Listed below are T cell receptor beta chains from one sample, sequenced in a study of T-cell reconstitution after alpha-beta-depleted transplantation in children. TCRdb reprocessed the PCR reads with MiXCR, giving one entry per CDR3 protein. The sample lists approximately 300,000 distinct CDR3 sequences, almost 8% occurring once. Sample: peripheral blood, taken 360 days after TCRalphabeta/CD19-depleted stem cell transplant. The receptors come from a female patient under 10 years old who had a stem cell transplant for Fanconi anemia, so the T cells may come from the graft donor. Both conserved end residues are part of each CDR3. D genes are given only for firm matches. The size entry is marked missing in some rows and otherwise reads once, few, many or a size class.

V: TRBV11-1
D: TRBD1
size: .
J: TRBJ2-3
CDR3: CASSYQPGQVDVFTSTDTQYF

V: TRBV5-1
D: .
size: many
J: TRBJ2-7
CDR3: CASSLGHLYEQYF

V: TRBV6-5
D: .
size: few
J: TRBJ2-7
CDR3: CASSYSSRLGHEQYF

V: TRBV15
D: .
size: many
J: TRBJ2-5
CDR3: CATSWLPDQETQYF

V: TRBV20-1
D: .
size: .
J: TRBJ1-5
CDR3: CSARERDNQPQHF

V: TRBV7-6
D: .
size: .
J: TRBJ2-3
CDR3: CASSPREGADTQYF

V: TRBV6-1
D: TRBD2
size: few
J: TRBJ2-7
CDR3: CASRGLARSSYEQYF

V: TRBV4-1
D: .
size: many
J: TRBJ1-1
CDR3: CASSQAAGMNTEAFF

V: TRBV15
D: .
size: many
J: TRBJ2-1
CDR3: CATSREWGPSYNEQFF

V: TRBV7-9
D: .
size: many
J: TRBJ1-1
CDR3: CASMGTEAFF

V: TRBV29-1
D: .
size: many
J: TRBJ2-7
CDR3: CSVETKTGTFSEQYF

V: TRBV24-1
D: .
size: many
J: TRBJ1-2
CDR3: CATSDFTQGYGYTF

V: TRBV2
D: .
size: .
J: TRBJ2-5
CDR3: CASSGMVTTPQETQYF

V: TRBV7-2
D: TRBD2
size: many
J: TRBJ2-3
CDR3: CASSLAGGPTDTQYF

V: TRBV3-1
D: .
size: .
J: TRBJ2-3
CDR3: CASSQVLGQFIQYF

V: TRBV4-2
D: .
size: many
J: TRBJ2-7
CDR3: CASSQEFRTASNYEQYF

V: TRBV20-1
D: .
size: .
J: TRBJ1-3
CDR3: CSASRGPGNTIYF

V: TRBV7-9
D: .
size: .
J: TRBJ1-6
CDR3: CASRAGTPSSYNSPLHF

V: TRBV6-5
D: .
size: many
J: TRBJ1-6
CDR3: CASSYSVRGFDNSPLHF

V: TRBV9
D: .
size: .
J: TRBJ1-1
CDR3: CASSVGGSRWSNTEAFF

V: TRBV12-3/TRBV12-4
D: .
size: .
J: TRBJ1-1
CDR3: CASTTGVNTEAFF

V: TRBV10-2
D: .
size: .
J: TRBJ2-3
CDR3: CASQSVDTQYF

V: TRBV20-1
D: .
size: many
J: TRBJ2-3
CDR3: CSARKPNTRTDTQYF

V: TRBV5-5
D: TRBD1
size: .
J: TRBJ2-3
CDR3: CASSADLGRGSTDTQYF

V: TRBV6-4
D: .
size: many
J: TRBJ1-6
CDR3: CASRRGGNSPLHF

V: TRBV14
D: TRBD1
size: many
J: TRBJ2-5
CDR3: CASSQPGQEAQYF

V: TRBV6-5
D: TRBD2
size: many
J: TRBJ2-3
CDR3: CASSYEGLAASTDTQYF

V: TRBV19
D: .
size: few
J: TRBJ2-1
CDR3: CASSAWMYEQFF

V: TRBV12-3/TRBV12-4
D: TRBD1
size: many
J: TRBJ2-1
CDR3: CASRAQGDNEQFF

V: TRBV20-1
D: .
size: many
J: TRBJ1-4
CDR3: CSASRQFGQKLFF

V: TRBV7-2
D: .
size: many
J: TRBJ1-1
CDR3: CASSHGMNTEAFF

V: TRBV6-5
D: .
size: .
J: TRBJ1-1
CDR3: CASSYPQGGTEAFF

V: TRBV5-1
D: .
size: many
J: TRBJ2-7
CDR3: CASSTGRPIDEQYF

V: TRBV6-5
D: TRBD2
size: many
J: TRBJ2-1
CDR3: CASSYRSGGAYNEQFF

V: TRBV6-5
D: TRBD1
size: many
J: TRBJ2-7
CDR3: CASSYYRDRPYEQYF